This note documents a single TCR beta chain sequence. Its antigen remains unidentified. Unsorted cryopreserved PBMC were sequenced, averaging about 92,000 T cells per clinical donor. Assay used: immunoSEQ multiplex PCR; TCRdb lists only in-frame clones, some missing. This sample has more than 30,000 clones, with less than 95% found just once. This CDR3 contains 15 residues. V was cut by 6 bases and J by 0 bases, with 14 bases left in between. The V gene's germline CDR1 is SSHAT and CDR2 FNYEAQ (reference sequence). This specimen belongs to a study of T cells in tuberculosis. Findings and caveats of the study: GMM-specific TCRs were nearer to active tuberculosis alpha repertoires, suggesting expansion. Using the GMM-specific repertoire gave 85% to 90% accuracy versus approximately 70% with motifs.

This chain connects TRBV7-7 to TRBJ1-2; a weak D match, TRBD1 (6 bases). The sequenced material came from PBMCs. This TCR was recovered from a donor under 30 with latent tuberculosis or without tuberculosis infection. The CDR3 spells CASRVPGHPNYGYTF. Here the CDR3 DNA reads TGTGCCAGCAGAGTTCCGGGACACCCTAACTATGGCTACACCTTC. The entire variable domain, with the rest obtained from reference TRBV7-7 and TRBJ1-2, is as follows: GAGVSQSPRYKVTKRGQDVTLRCDPISSHATLYWYQQALGQGPEFLTYFNYEAQPDKSGLPSDRFSAERPEGSISTLTIQRTEQRDSAMYRCASRVPGHPNYGYTFGSGTRLTVV.